These 19 T cell receptor beta chains originate from one sample sequenced in a study of cytomegalovirus exposure and HLA in healthy donors. This PCR relied on a set of 60 Vbeta primers and 13 Jbeta primers. Sequenced by immunoSEQ multiplex PCR; TCRdb stores in-frame clones only, minus some. The data show approximately 150,000 clones, about four fifths seen once. The sequenced sample was PBMCs. The receptors were sampled from a man between 45 and 60 years old in good health and CMV-seropositive.

The J gene is TRBJ1-1, the V gene TRBV27, with TRBD1 matching 9 bases. The germline V gene has CDR1 MNHEY and CDR2 SMNVEV (reference sequence). The CDR3 covers 16 residues. J lost 0 bases, V lost 5 bases, and 7 bases had no gene match. In nucleotides, the CDR3 is TGTGCCAGCAGTAGATGGACAGGGGCGCTGAACACTGAAGCTTTCTTT. This encodes CASSRWTGALNTEAFF.

The chain joins TRBV28 to TRBJ1-2; TRBD1 is a possible D gene (6 bases). The CDR3 has 13 residues. The germline V and J ends were trimmed by 6 bases and 8 bases, with 16 bases remaining between them. Germline V CDR1 and CDR2: MDHEN, SYDVKM. Here the CDR3 DNA reads TGTGCCAGCAGCGCCCCAGGGGCGCTCGGCTACACCTTC. It yields the protein CASSAPGALGYTF.

Of note for this clone: A read error may account for a junction end that differs from germline. The V and J genes are TRBV27 and TRBJ2-1; 8 nucleotides match TRBD1. Looked up from germline, CDR1 is MNHEY and CDR2 is SMNVEV (reference sequence). The CDR3 runs 14 residues. The CDR3 DNA reads TGTGCCAGCAGTCCCCGACAGGGGCCCCTCTTTACTGTCTTC. It codes for CASSPRQGPLFTVF.

This chain joins TRBV5-1 and TRBJ2-7; 7 nucleotides match TRBD1. Per the germline V gene, CDR1 is SGHRS and CDR2 is YFSETQ. This CDR3 is 15 amino acids long. With V trimmed by 4 bases and J by 4 bases, 11 bases remained unmatched. CDR3 protein: CASSQTTGTPYEQYF. CDR3 nucleotides: TGCGCCAGCAGCCAAACGACAGGGACCCCATACGAGCAGTACTTC.

The rearrangement links TRBV7-9 to TRBJ2-6; D is uncertain. Trimming shortened V by 2 bases and J by 3 bases, and 8 bases separated the two germline ends. The CDR3 is 15 amino acids. From germline, CDR1 is SEHNR and CDR2 FQNEAQ (reference sequence). The DNA for the CDR3 is TGTGCCAGCAGCTTACTAGAGCTTGGGGCCAACGTCCTGACTTTC. Its protein is CASSLLELGANVLTF.

This clone was recorded only once. This chain uses TRBV11-1 with TRBJ2-5, with 8 bases aligning to TRBD2. The CDR3 is 14 residues long. With V trimmed by 5 bases and J by 5 bases, 7 bases remained unmatched. Germline loops: CDR1 SGHAT, CDR2 FQDESV (reference sequence). CDR3 sequence: CASSRLAGGETQYF. The CDR3 bases are TGTGCCAGCAGCCGCCTAGCGGGTGGCGAGACCCAGTACTTC.

V and J are TRBV19 and TRBJ2-3; 7 bases are a match to TRBD1. V shed 5 bases and J 3 bases; nucleotides not matched to a gene: 8. CDR1 is LNHDA and CDR2 is SQIVND in the germline V gene (reference sequence). The CDR3 has 15 amino acids. The CDR3 coding sequence is TGTGCCAGTAGTCCCCTAACAGGGGATACAGATACGCAGTATTTT. Protein: CASSPLTGDTDTQYF.

The chain joins TRBV2 to TRBJ1-2, with TRBD1 matching 8 bases. With 3 bases clipped from V and 6 bases from J, the junction kept 6 bases outside the gene matches. This CDR3 is 14 amino acids long. Per germline, CDR1 SNHLY and CDR2 FYNNEI. In DNA form, the CDR3 reads TGTGCCAGCAGTGATCCGAGACAGGGGAATGGCTACACCTTC. The encoded protein is CASSDPRQGNGYTF.

The CDR3, as DNA: TGCGCCAGCAGTGAGTCGGACAGGGGAGAGACCCAGTACTTC. Its protein product is CASSESDRGETQYF. The chain links TRBV10-1 to TRBJ2-5; 9 bases agree with TRBD1. This CDR3 comprises 14 residues. With 0 bases clipped from V and 4 bases from J, the junction kept 0 bases outside the gene matches. CDR1 is WNHNN, CDR2 SYGVQD, per germline (reference sequence).

The chain carries TRBV30 and TRBJ2-3, with TRBD2 matching 12 bases. The V segment lost 5 bases and the J segment 3 bases; nucleotides outside the gene matches: 9. CDR3 size: 16 residues. In germline, CDR1 is GTSNPN, CDR2 SVGIG (reference sequence). The CDR3 loop reads CAWSTSGSVRTDTQYF. Written as DNA, the CDR3 is TGTGCCTGGTCGACTAGCGGGAGTGTCAGGACAGATACGCAGTATTTT.

The chain couples TRBV18 to TRBJ2-7; the match to TRBD1 covers 10 bases. The V gene end was trimmed by 9 bases and the J gene end by 1 base; junction bases not matched to a gene: 3. The CDR3 sequence is 13 residues long. Germline V gives CDR1 KGHSH, CDR2 LQKENI. Here the CDR3 reads CASGQGDSYEQYF. CDR3 DNA: TGTGCCAGTGGACAGGGGGATTCCTACGAGCAGTACTTC.

The chain is built from TRBV4-1 and TRBJ2-7, with 8 bases lining up with TRBD2. The germline V gene encodes CDR1 MGHRA and CDR2 YSYEKL. J lost 5 bases, V lost 0 bases, and 12 bases had no gene match. The CDR3 runs to 17 residues. As DNA, the CDR3 is TGCGCCAGCAGCCAAGAATGGCAGCGGGAGATTCTCGACGAGCAGTACTTC. This gives the protein CASSQEWQREILDEQYF.

This clone was detected once. The junction and the germline gene differ at one end; a read error may be behind it. The CDR3 DNA reads as TGTGCTAGCAGCTTAGCGGTCGCGGGAGGGCCAGGCGAGCAGTACTTC. Residues: CASSLAVAGGPGEQYF. This chain links TRBV7-7 with TRBJ2-7; TRBD2 matches at 9 bases. The CDR3 totals 16 residues. Germline V gene lookup returns CDR1 SSHAT and CDR2 FNYEAQ (reference sequence).

This chain joins TRBV2 and TRBJ2-5, with 8 nucleotides matching TRBD2. The CDR3 runs 13 residues. Germline V gives CDR1 SNHLY, CDR2 FYNNEI. With 6 bases clipped from V and 3 bases from J, the junction kept 3 bases outside the gene matches. CDR3 protein: CASSFGGEETQYF. CDR3 DNA sequence: TGTGCCAGCAGCTTCGGGGGGGAAGAGACCCAGTACTTC.

The chain joins TRBV11-2 to TRBJ2-5, with 13 bases matching TRBD2. The closer fit of TRBJ2-7 to the DNA end suggests the J call may be wrong. CDR3 length: 16 amino acids. Germline V CDR1 and CDR2: SGHAT, FQNNGV. CDR3 in DNA: TGTGCCAGCAGCTTTGGGACTAGCGGGATTGCCTACGAGCAGTACTTC. Protein product: CASSFGTSGIAYEQYF.

The CDR3 region has the DNA TGTGCCAGCAGCTTGGGGTCTGGAGACAGGGACACTGAAGCTTTCTTT. Its protein is CASSLGSGDRDTEAFF. This chain connects TRBV5-6 to TRBJ1-1; TRBD1 aligns across 7 bases. The CDR3 spans 16 residues. V shed 0 bases and J 3 bases; nucleotides not matched to a gene: 8. Per the germline V gene, CDR1 is SGHDT and CDR2 is YYEEEE.

This clone was seen only once. Within the sample, other DNA sequences also encode this same CDR3. Written as DNA, the CDR3 is TGTGCCAGCAGCTCGGGCGGGGACACTGAAGCTTTCTTT. This gives the protein CASSSGGDTEAFF. The chain combines TRBV9 with TRBJ1-1; D call uncertain. From germline, CDR1 is SGDLS and CDR2 YYNGEE. The CDR3 totals 13 residues. V lost 4 bases and J 3 bases, leaving 10 bases between the germline ends.

This clone has just one count. The chain uses TRBV23-1 and TRBJ2-5; 10 bases agree with TRBD2. TRBV23-1 is assigned to the ORF class and has an uncertain function. This CDR3 has 16 residues. Trimming cost V 4 bases and J 6 bases; bases outside gene matches: 11. The CDR3 region is CASSPREREGLKTQYF. CDR3 nucleotides: TGCGCCAGCAGTCCGCGCGAGCGGGAGGGCTTAAAGACCCAGTACTTC.

The chain couples TRBV10-1 to TRBJ2-7, with 8 bases that match TRBD1. Germline V gene data show CDR1 as WNHNN and CDR2 as SYGVQD (reference sequence). The V segment lost 5 bases and the J segment 4 bases; nucleotides outside the gene matches: 4. This CDR3 is built from 13 residues. DNA of the CDR3: TGCGCCAGCAGTCCGACAGGGGAATACGAGCAGTACTTC. Its protein product is CASSPTGEYEQYF.